Described below is a single T cell receptor beta chain sequence and its context. Its antigen is currently unknown. The data stem from a study of beta chain features in type 1 diabetes. Study-level findings and limits: Moderately but significantly shorter TCRB CDR3s were found in Type 1 diabetes patients in all four CD4+ subsets.

Expressed TCRB transcripts were sequenced after all isolated RNA was converted to cDNA. Average reads for naive, central memory and regulatory T cell samples were about 3.57 million. Sequencing was performed with immunoSEQ multiplex PCR; in TCRdb, only in-frame clones are kept and a portion is missing. The table records 150,000 or so clones, around 8% of them present only once. This CDR3 comprises 13 residues. Germline CDR1 reads MNHNY; CDR2 reads SVGAGI (reference sequence). Trimming removed 2 bases from V and 3 bases from J, with 7 bases in between. The clonotype comes from a woman younger than 35 with type 1 diabetes. The sequenced sample consisted of central memory CD4+ T cells from blood. The chain uses TRBV6-6 and TRBJ1-1; D unclear. This CDR3 is CASSYTIDTEAFF. The CDR3 nucleotides are TGTGCCAGCAGTTACACCATAGACACTGAAGCTTTCTTT.